The rows below give T cell receptor beta chains drawn from one sample of a study of blood T cell repertoires in COVID-19. Libraries were prepared by immunoSEQ multiplex PCR; TCRdb keeps only in-frame clonotypes and omits some of them. Of 150,000 or so clones listed, around 89% are singletons. The sequenced sample was peripheral blood. The receptor set was obtained from a man aged 18 to 30 with COVID-19, enrolled during active disease. The CDR3 runs from the conserved cysteine through the conserved F or W. D genes are given only for firm matches. Clone size, where shown, is once, few, many, or a class for clones that have expanded.

v_gene	abundance	j_gene	d_gene	CDR3nt	CDR3aa
TRBV4-1	.	TRBJ1-5	TRBD1	TGCGCCAGCAGCCTCGGACAGGGCAGTCAGCCCCAGCATTTT	CASSLGQGSQPQHF
TRBV13	once	TRBJ2-6	.	TGTGCCAGCAGCGCCTACAGGAGCACCTCCTCTGGGGCCAACGTCCTGACTTTC	CASSAYRSTSSGANVLTF
TRBV5-1	.	TRBJ2-2	.	TGCGCCAGCAGCTTGGTTCAGGGCCTCGGATCGGGGGAGCTGTTTTTT	CASSLVQGLGSGELFF
TRBV20-1	once	TRBJ2-7	TRBD2	TGCAGTGCTAGTGGCGGGAGGGCACCCGAGCAGTACTTC	CSASGGRAPEQYF
TRBV7-9	.	TRBJ1-5	.	TGTGCCAGCAGCTTATCAAGTAGGGGTTATCAGCCCCAGCATTTT	CASSLSSRGYQPQHF
TRBV27	.	TRBJ2-7	.	TGTGCCAGCAGTTTAAGGTTAAGGGGCGAGCAGTACTTC	CASSLRLRGEQYF
TRBV30	.	TRBJ2-5	TRBD1	TGTGCCTGGAGTGGGGGGACAGGGGGCGCGGGAGAGACCCAGTACTTC	CAWSGGTGGAGETQYF
TRBV4-3	.	TRBJ1-4	.	TGCGCCAGCAGCCAAGGCCCCCCTCCTTCCAATGAAAAACTGCTTTTT	CASSQGPPPSNEKLLF
TRBV7-2	.	TRBJ2-1	TRBD2	TGTGCCAGCAGATATCTAGCGGACAATGAGCAGTTCTTC	CASRYLADNEQFF
TRBV12-1	.	TRBJ2-7	.	TGTGCCAGCAGCATTGAAGGACAGGGGGCAACCTACGAGCAGTACTTC	CASSIEGQGATYEQYF
TRBV7-6	.	TRBJ1-5	.	TGTGCCAGCAGCTTAAGCACACCCGACGGGAATCAGCCCCAGCATTTT	CASSLSTPDGNQPQHF
TRBV2	.	TRBJ2-7	TRBD1	TGTGCCAGTGGACAGGGGAGGCGGGGAGCTTCCTACGAGCAGTACTTC	CASGQGRRGASYEQYF
TRBV11-2	once	TRBJ2-7	TRBD2	TGTGCCAGCAGTCCTCCGGGACTAGGATACGAGCAGTACTTC	CASSPPGLGYEQYF
TRBV27	few	TRBJ1-5	.	TGTGCCAGCAGTTCCCTTCAGGCGGGACAGCCCCAGCATTTT	CASSSLQAGQPQHF
TRBV19	.	TRBJ2-7	.	TGTGCCAGCTCGGGGGTACAGAACTACGAGCAGTACTTC	CASSGVQNYEQYF
TRBV29-1	.	TRBJ1-2	.	TGCAGCGTTGAAAAGGCCGCAGGTTGGGACTATGGCTACACCTTC	CSVEKAAGWDYGYTF
TRBV27	.	TRBJ2-3	TRBD1	TGTGCCAGCAGACACAGGGGGCCTAGCACAGATACGCAGTATTTT	CASRHRGPSTDTQYF
TRBV11-3	once	TRBJ2-7	.	TGTGCCAGCAGCTTAAATTACAGGGGACTTGGAGAGCAGTACTTC	CASSLNYRGLGEQYF
TRBV19	.	TRBJ2-3	TRBD1	TGTGCCAGTCGCCTACAGGGGGGCCTTCGTGATACGCAGTATTTT	CASRLQGGLRDTQYF
TRBV6-5	.	TRBJ1-6	.	TGTGCCAGCAAACCTCCCCAGGGCGGTTCACCCCTCCACTTT	CASKPPQGGSPLHF
TRBV27	.	TRBJ2-2	.	TGTGCCAGCAGTTTATGGGGTCCGAGGGATTCCACCGGGGAGCTGTTTTTT	CASSLWGPRDSTGELFF
TRBV27	few	TRBJ1-4	.	TGTGCCAGCAGTTTCTCGACAGGCGGTGAAAAACTGCTTTTT	CASSFSTGGEKLLF
TRBV19	.	TRBJ2-7	.	TGTGCCAGTAGTATTTGGGGGGACTACGAGCAGTACTTC	CASSIWGDYEQYF
TRBV11-3	.	TRBJ2-1	.	TGTGCCAGCGGGAAAGGGGGCTCCTACAATGAGCAGTTCTTC	CASGKGGSYNEQFF
TRBV4-1	.	TRBJ1-4	TRBD1	TGCGCCAGCAGCCAAGTGTTCACAGGGGGCGCAGGGTCAACTAATGAAAAACTGCTTTTT	CASSQVFTGGAGSTNEKLLF
TRBV5-4	.	TRBJ2-5	.	TGTGCCAGCAGCCCCCGGTCGAAAGAGACCCAGTACTTC	CASSPRSKETQYF
TRBV10-3	.	TRBJ2-6	.	TGTGCCATCAGTGAGTCGAACAGGGATGGTGGGGCCAACGTCCTGACTTTC	CAISESNRDGGANVLTF
TRBV28	many	TRBJ1-1	.	TGTGCCAGCAGTCCTTGGGCCGGGAAAGGGACTGAAGCTTTCTTT	CASSPWAGKGTEAFF
TRBV28	.	TRBJ2-4	TRBD1	TGTGCCAGCAGTATGACAGGGTCCTCGGGCAAAAACATTCAGTACTTC	CASSMTGSSGKNIQYF
TRBV5-8	.	TRBJ1-4	.	TGTGCCAGCAGCTTGAACCAGGGGCGAGAAAAACTGCTTTTT	CASSLNQGREKLLF
TRBV7-2	.	TRBJ2-1	TRBD2	TGTGCCAGCAGATTTCCGGGAGGGCTATACAATGAGCAGTTCTTC	CASRFPGGLYNEQFF
TRBV7-6	.	TRBJ2-3	TRBD2	TGTGCCAGCAGCTTATATGCGGGAGCAGGGCCAGATACGCAGTATTTT	CASSLYAGAGPDTQYF
TRBV29-1	.	TRBJ1-2	TRBD1	TGCAGCGTTTATTGGGACAGTGGCTACACCTTC	CSVYWDSGYTF
TRBV29-1	once	TRBJ1-4	.	TGCAGCGTTGAAGCGGGAGGGGATGAAAAACTGTTTTTT	CSVEAGGDEKLFF
TRBV10-3	.	TRBJ2-3	TRBD1	TGTGCCATCAGTGAAGGGGACAGGGAGACAGATACGCAGTATTTT	CAISEGDRETDTQYF
TRBV19	.	TRBJ2-7	TRBD2	TGTGCCAGTAGTATATCGGCGGGAGCCTCCTACGAGCAGTACTTC	CASSISAGASYEQYF
TRBV13	.	TRBJ2-6	TRBD1	TGTGCCAGCAGCTTAGGGATAAGGGGGCGCGTTTCTGGGGCCAACGTCCTGACTTTC	CASSLGIRGRVSGANVLTF
TRBV3-1/TRBV3-2	.	TRBJ2-6	TRBD1	TGTGCCAGCAGCCAAGGGAACAGGGGGAAAACTGGGGCCAACGTCCTGACTTTC	CASSQGNRGKTGANVLTF
TRBV6-2/TRBV6-3	.	TRBJ2-7	.	TGTGCCAGCAGCAACACAGGGTACGAGCAGTACTTC	CASSNTGYEQYF
TRBV3-1/TRBV3-2	.	TRBJ1-3	.	TGTGCCAGCAGCCTTGACGGAGCCTCTGGAAACACCATATATTTT	CASSLDGASGNTIYF
TRBV7-9	once	TRBJ2-7	.	TGTGCCAGCAGCTTAGGCGAGACATTTGCCTACGAGCAGTACTTC	CASSLGETFAYEQYF
TRBV19	.	TRBJ2-7	TRBD2	TGTGCCAGTAGTATCCGGACTAGCTCCTACGAGCAGTACTTC	CASSIRTSSYEQYF
TRBV10-3	once	TRBJ2-4	.	TGTGCCATCAGTGAACTATTCTCCCAGGGCCGAGATTTAGCCAAAAACATTCAGTACTTC	CAISELFSQGRDLAKNIQYF
TRBV5-1	.	TRBJ2-2	TRBD1	TGCGCCAGCAGCTTGGGGACAGGGGGCACCGGGGAGCTGTTTTTT	CASSLGTGGTGELFF
TRBV11-3	.	TRBJ2-3	TRBD1	TGTGCCAGCAGCTTGGGGACAGACGACACAGATACGCAGTATTTT	CASSLGTDDTDTQYF
TRBV7-9	.	TRBJ2-3	TRBD2	TGTGCCAGCAGCCCCTGGGTACTAGCGGGAGGGCTGGCAGATACGCAGTATTTT	CASSPWVLAGGLADTQYF
TRBV19	.	TRBJ1-4	.	TGTGCCAGTAGTACCCAGGGACTAAAGGAAAAACTGTTTTTT	CASSTQGLKEKLFF
TRBV10-3	once	TRBJ2-2	TRBD1	TGTGCCTCTACCCGGGACAGGGGACAGAACACCGGGGAGCTGTTTTTT	CASTRDRGQNTGELFF
TRBV3-1/TRBV3-2	.	TRBJ2-5	.	TGTGCCAGCAGCCAAGGGGCATCTGTGTGGGAGACCCAGTACTTC	CASSQGASVWETQYF
TRBV4-3	.	TRBJ1-1	TRBD1	TGCGCCAGCAGGAAAGGGGGCGGCACTGAAGCTTTCTTT	CASRKGGGTEAFF
TRBV9	once	TRBJ2-3	TRBD2	TGTGCCAGCAGCGTTAACCGGGGACTAGCGAGCACAGATACGCAGTATTTT	CASSVNRGLASTDTQYF
TRBV28	.	TRBJ2-7	TRBD2	TGTGCCAGCAGTACCCTAGCGGGGCTCTCCTACGAGCAGTACTTC	CASSTLAGLSYEQYF
TRBV19	.	TRBJ2-5	.	TGTGCCAGTAGCCCCCAGGGCGAGACCCAGTACTTC	CASSPQGETQYF
TRBV6-2/TRBV6-3	once	TRBJ1-1	.	TGTGCCAGCAGTTACGTTACAGGAACAGAAGCTTTCTTT	CASSYVTGTEAFF
TRBV29-1	.	TRBJ2-7	TRBD1	TGCAGCGCGGAGACAGGGGGCGCGAAGGAGCAGTACTTC	CSAETGGAKEQYF